The 25 T cell receptor beta chains below come from one sample, sequenced in a study of cytomegalovirus exposure and HLA in healthy donors. Amplification used 60 Vbeta primers and 13 Jbeta primers. The repertoire was sequenced with immunoSEQ multiplex PCR; TCRdb's copy has only in-frame clones and lacks some. Of about 160,000 clones listed, roughly three quarters are singletons. Sequencing used PBMCs. Receptors originate from a man in his fifties or sixties in good health and CMV-seronegative.

This rearrangement joins TRBV18 to TRBJ1-2, with D maybe TRBD1 (6 bases). Trimming cost V 0 bases and J 4 bases, with 15 bases left between them. The CDR3 contains 16 residues. Germline V lookup: CDR1 KGHSH, CDR2 LQKENI. The CDR3 loop reads CASSPPMSRGLYGYTF. The DNA for the CDR3 is TGTGCCAGCTCACCACCAATGAGCAGGGGTCTCTATGGCTACACCTTC.

The chain couples TRBV29-1 to TRBJ2-6; D unclear. V was shortened by 6 bases and J by 0 bases, with 18 bases between the two germline ends. CDR1 is SQVTM, CDR2 ANQGSEA, per germline. This CDR3 is built from 17 residues. CDR3 nucleotide sequence: TGCAGCGTCCTTATCGGTCCTCAAGACTCTGGGGCCAACGTCCTGACTTTC. This encodes CSVLIGPQDSGANVLTF.

Only a few counts were recorded for this clone. The V and J genes are TRBV4-2 and TRBJ2-3; TRBD2 agrees at 9 bases. CDR3 length: 17 residues. J was trimmed by 5 bases and V by 0 bases; bases with no gene match: 9. Germline CDR1 and CDR2: LGHNA and YNFKEQ. CDR3 sequence: CASSQDDSGGSGDTQYF. The CDR3 region has the DNA TGTGCCAGCAGCCAAGATGATAGCGGGGGTTCCGGAGATACGCAGTATTTT.

The genes are TRBV7-2 and TRBJ1-5, with D perhaps matching TRBD1 (6 bases). Germline assignment: CDR1 SGHTA and CDR2 FQGNSA. The V gene lost 0 bases and the J gene lost 4 bases, with 13 bases spanning the gap. The CDR3 length is 16 residues. The CDR3 DNA reads TGTGCCAGCAGCTTAGCGACCACAGGGTGGAATCAGCCCCAGCATTTT. It specifies CASSLATTGWNQPQHF.

The rearrangement links TRBV7-2 to TRBJ2-1; weak D call: TRBD2 (5 bases). The length of the CDR3 is 15 residues. Germline loops: CDR1 SGHTA, CDR2 FQGNSA. The ends were cut back, 6 bases at V and 0 bases at J, with 12 bases in the middle. This CDR3 is CASRKIGSSYNEQFF. The DNA for the CDR3 is TGTGCCAGCAGAAAGATTGGGAGCTCCTACAATGAGCAGTTCTTC.

The CDR3 DNA sequence: TGTGCCAGCAGTTCCACAACGACTAGCGGGAATGAGCAGTTCTTC. This translates into CASSSTTTSGNEQFF. V gene TRBV6-5 combines with J gene TRBJ2-1, with 10 positions matching TRBD2. This CDR3 contains 15 residues. Trimming at V came to 4 bases and at J to 7 bases, leaving 7 bases not matched to a gene. CDR1 is MNHEY, CDR2 SVGAGI, per germline.

The chain links TRBV7-2 to TRBJ2-1; D may be TRBD1 (5 bases). Germline V gives CDR1 SGHTA, CDR2 FQGNSA. Trimming left V 1 base short and J 6 bases short, with 19 bases between. The CDR3 covers 17 residues. DNA for the CDR3: TGTGCCAGCAGCTTAGAGATCCTGCTTATTAGGGGCAATGAGCAGTTCTTC. It specifies CASSLEILLIRGNEQFF.

The V call is TRBV30, the J call TRBJ1-2, with D unresolved. V was shortened by 0 bases and J by 7 bases, with 24 bases between the two germline ends. This CDR3 has 17 residues. From germline, CDR1 is GTSNPN and CDR2 SVGIG (reference sequence). The CDR3 DNA sequence: TGTGCCTGGAGTGTACCCCGGCGGTACGGGGTGTCAGCTGGCTACACCTTC. It specifies CAWSVPRRYGVSAGYTF.

The rearrangement joins TRBV2 to TRBJ2-5; TRBD1 agrees at 9 bases. TRBJ2-7 matches the DNA end more closely, so the J call is doubtful. Germline CDR1 is SNHLY and CDR2 is FYNNEI. This CDR3 has 15 residues. The CDR3 nucleotides are TGTGCCAGCAGTGAATTCGGGACAGGGAACCACGAGCAGTACTTC. It translates to CASSEFGTGNHEQYF.

J is TRBJ2-3 and V is TRBV7-2; TRBD1 aligns across 9 bases. Germline CDR1 and CDR2: SGHTA and FQGNSA. The length of the CDR3 is 16 residues. After removal of 0 bases from V and 4 bases from J, the junction contained 5 bases not matched to a gene. In nucleotides, the CDR3 is TGTGCCAGCAGCTTAGCGCCGACAGGGGGTTCAGATACGCAGTATTTT. This encodes CASSLAPTGGSDTQYF. The full variable domain, in which reference TRBV7-2 and TRBJ2-3 provide the parts outside the CDR3, is GAGVSQSPSNKVTEKGKDVELRCDPISGHTALYWYRQSLGQGLEFLIYFQGNSAPDKSGLPSDRFSAERTGGSVSTLTIQRTQQEDSAVYLCASSLAPTGGSDTQYFGPGTRLTVL.

V usage is TRBV28 and J usage is TRBJ2-7, with 8 bases that match TRBD2. The CDR3 loop spans 16 amino acids. Germline V gene sequence: CDR1 MDHEN, CDR2 SYDVKM. V lost 2 bases to trimming and J lost 2 bases; unmatched junction nucleotides: 8. The DNA for the CDR3 is TGTGCCAGCAGTTTACCCTTAGCGGGAACGACCTACGAGCAGTACTTC. Translating it yields CASSLPLAGTTYEQYF.

The J gene is TRBJ1-3, the V gene TRBV15, with a possible D match to TRBD1 (5 bases). The CDR3 has 15 residues. The germline CDR1 and CDR2 sequences are LNHNV and YYDKDF (reference sequence). Deletions cut 6 bases from V and 0 bases from J, with 12 bases between. The CDR3 coding sequence is TGTGCCACCAGTCAGGGCTTCAGCTCTGGAAACACCATATATTTT. This gives the protein CATSQGFSSGNTIYF.

The chain has TRBV7-2 and TRBJ2-7, with 10 bases that match TRBD2. The CDR3 extends over 15 amino acids. V lost 5 bases to trimming and J lost 2 bases; unmatched junction nucleotides: 6. Per germline, CDR1 SGHTA and CDR2 FQGNSA. CDR3 DNA: TGTGCCAGCAGCCCCTGGACTAGCGGAACCTACGAGCAGTACTTC. It codes for CASSPWTSGTYEQYF. Variable domain in full (rest from reference TRBV7-2 and TRBJ2-7): GAGVSQSPSNKVTEKGKDVELRCDPISGHTALYWYRQSLGQGLEFLIYFQGNSAPDKSGLPSDRFSAERTGGSVSTLTIQRTQQEDSAVYLCASSPWTSGTYEQYFGPGTRLTVT.

The chain couples TRBV6-1 to TRBJ2-1, with D perhaps TRBD1 (6 bases). The germline V and J ends were trimmed by 7 bases and 2 bases, with 15 bases remaining between them. This CDR3 is built from 15 residues. Germline-derived CDR1 and CDR2 are MNHNS and SASEGT. In nucleotides, the CDR3 is TGTGCCAGCACCCCAGGGGCAGGGACCTACAATGAGCAGTTCTTC. This encodes CASTPGAGTYNEQFF.

J is TRBJ2-1 and V is TRBV5-1, with a possible D match to TRBD2 (6 bases). Germline V lookup: CDR1 SGHRS, CDR2 YFSETQ. V lost 0 bases and J lost 3, with 16 bases in between. This CDR3 region has 17 residues. CDR3 coding DNA: TGCGCCAGCAGCTTGGCGTCTAGCGCGAGGTTCTACAATGAGCAGTTCTTC. Translated: CASSLASSARFYNEQFF.

The chain couples TRBV7-9 to TRBJ1-5; maybe TRBD1 (5 bases). The germline V gene has CDR1 SEHNR and CDR2 FQNEAQ (reference sequence). This CDR3 is 14 amino acids long. Trimming took 2 bases from V and 1 from J, leaving 6 bases between them. Written as DNA, the CDR3 is TGTGCCAGCAGCTTAAGGGGAAGCAATCAGCCCCAGCATTTT. The encoded protein is CASSLRGSNQPQHF.

The chain employs TRBV5-4 and TRBJ1-2; no reliable D call. This CDR3 is 11 amino acids long. V was clipped by 9 bases and J by 8 bases, with 14 bases between them. The V gene's germline CDR1 is SGHNT and CDR2 YYREEE (reference sequence). The DNA of the CDR3 is TGTGCCATAGACCGCCCGGGAGGCTACACCTTC. This encodes CAIDRPGGYTF.

The gene calls are TRBV5-6 and TRBJ1-4, with D perhaps TRBD1 (5 bases). Germline V CDR1 and CDR2: SGHDT, YYEEEE. V lost 3 bases and J 5 bases, leaving 17 bases between the germline ends. CDR3 size: 16 residues. The CDR3 DNA reads TGTGCCAGCAGCTCCTTCGGACATGCTCTAAATGAAAAACTGTTTTTT. Encoded protein: CASSSFGHALNEKLFF.

The rearrangement links TRBV4-1 to TRBJ1-5, with TRBD1 as a possible D gene (5 bases). CDR3 length equals 16 residues. Germline V gives CDR1 MGHRA, CDR2 YSYEKL. Trimming stripped 4 bases from V and 5 bases from J, with 18 bases between. The CDR3 here is CASSLRGQGGYQPQHF. The CDR3 DNA follows: TGCGCCAGCAGCCTCCGAGGCCAGGGTGGATATCAGCCCCAGCATTTT.

The chain employs TRBV28 and TRBJ2-7; 7 bases are a match to TRBD2. The V and J ends lost 0 bases and 5 bases, in that order; junction bases with no gene match: 7. The CDR3 totals 15 residues. Germline CDR1 is MDHEN and CDR2 is SYDVKM. CDR3 sequence: CASSLWGGTYDEQYF. The CDR3 coding sequence is TGTGCCAGCAGTTTATGGGGAGGGACTTATGACGAGCAGTACTTC. The full variable domain, completed using reference TRBV28 and TRBJ2-7, is DVKVTQSSRYLVKRTGEKVFLECVQDMDHENMFWYRQDPGLGLRLIYFSYDVKMKEKGDIPEGYSVSREKKERFSLILESASTNQTSMYLCASSLWGGTYDEQYFGPGTRLTVT.

The chain links TRBV30 to TRBJ1-2; D is perhaps TRBD1 (6 bases). V shed 3 bases and J shed 4 bases, with 18 bases lying between them. Germline CDR1 reads GTSNPN; CDR2 reads SVGIG (reference sequence). CDR3 size: 15 residues. The CDR3 loop is CAWRRQAGGVYGYTF. The CDR3, as DNA: TGTGCCTGGAGGAGACAGGCGGGGGGGGTCTATGGCTACACCTTC.

Here the CDR3 DNA reads TGTGCCAGCAGCTCTACACTAGCGGGGGGACTCGGGGAGACCCAGTACTTC. It is translated as CASSSTLAGGLGETQYF. The chain couples TRBV5-6 to TRBJ2-5, with 12 bases identical to TRBD2. This CDR3 is 17 amino acids long. The germline CDR1 and CDR2 sequences are SGHDT and YYEEEE. Trimming at V came to 3 bases and at J to 5 bases, leaving 11 bases not matched to a gene.

The gene calls are TRBV7-9 and TRBJ1-4; no reliable D call. The V end lost 1 base, the J end lost 8 bases, and 5 bases lay between the germline ends. The germline CDR1 and CDR2 sequences are SEHNR and FQNEAQ (reference sequence). The length of the CDR3 is 12 residues. In DNA form, the CDR3 reads TGTGCCAGCAGCTTAGATCTAGAAAAACTGTTTTTT. Its protein product is CASSLDLEKLFF.

Note on this clone: The same CDR3 also results from other DNA sequences found in this sample. This sequence joins TRBV9 and TRBJ1-5; TRBD1 matches at 11 bases. Trimming removed 2 bases from V and 7 bases from J; junction bases left unmatched: 2. The CDR3 consists of 14 residues. Germline V gene data show CDR1 as SGDLS and CDR2 as YYNGEE. CDR3: CASSVGTGGQPQHF. The CDR3 bases are TGTGCCAGCAGCGTCGGGACAGGGGGACAGCCCCAGCATTTT.

This chain joins TRBV25-1 and TRBJ1-6; 7 positions agree with TRBD1. Germline CDR1 is MGHDK and CDR2 is SYGVNS. V shed 4 bases and J 6 bases; nucleotides not matched to a gene: 9. The length of the CDR3 is 16 residues. The CDR3 region is CASSATGQRLNSPLHF. The CDR3 DNA follows: TGTGCCAGCAGTGCCACGGGACAGCGCCTTAATTCACCCCTCCACTTT.